The text below deals with one TCR beta chain. At least ten counts were recorded for this clonotype. There is no known antigen for this receptor. Base-call qualities are not available, and no considerably larger clone is one nucleotide away. The junction shows trimming of 0 bases on V and 5 bases on J, plus 12 bases between the germline ends. Via the germline V gene, CDR1 is SGHRS and CDR2 YFSETQ. From cysteine to phenylalanine, the CDR3 is 15 amino acids long. The entry retains the CDR3 DNA only, 45 bases that are in frame from base 1. The time point label for this specimen denotes: pre-sensitization, week 0. The treatment or condition label for this specimen denotes: therapeutic diphenylcyclopropenone sensitization with weekly scalp DPC. At each patch-test visit, blood was drawn before the patch test was applied. Patients were considered eligible if aged 18 to 70, diagnosed with alopecia and deemed suitable for DPC therapy, and patients were excluded if pregnant. Total RNA was isolated from unfractionated whole blood collected in Tempus Blood RNA tubes.

The sample is drawn from a study of human T cells and chemical hapten exposure (dated by TCRdb to about 2021). Background on the whole study: For sensitization, 2% DPC in acetone was applied to a 2 cm by 2 cm area of upper inner arm skin. Libraries were pooled for sequencing, and variation in per-sample TCR yields was attributed mainly to small differences in library volumes within the pool. The patient cohort, mostly female, included alopecia areata with under or over 50% scalp involvement, alopecia totalis and alopecia universalis. Weekly therapeutic DPC doses were additionally applied to the scalp of patients throughout the roughly 24-week study period. Approximately 30 alopecia patients provided blood for TCR sequencing at one to four time points (pre-sensitization, 2, 6 and 24 weeks). In alopecia patients, the study followed how the peripheral blood TCR repertoire changed in vivo over primary and secondary sensitization to diphenylcyclopropenone (DPC), a hapten. Patch tests used Finn chambers with 0.01% DPC on the upper back, scored after 6 days by International Contact Dermatitis Research Group standards. Blood samples were taken from patients before sensitization (week 0) and then at 2, 6 and about 24 weeks after DPC sensitization.

Libraries were built with RACE. Sequencing relied on a NextSeq 500. Library preparation attached unique molecular identifiers to individual cDNA molecules for quantitative, reproducible TCR counting. Both TCR alpha and TCR beta chains were sequenced from each blood RNA sample. The authors processed their data as follows. Samples had a median of roughly 91,000 TCRs, with a range from about 23,224 to 700,000. V, J and CDR3 annotation of the TCR reads was performed with the Decombinator software suite. For PS versus PT1 abundance plots, all samples were subsampled to the same number of TCRs (28,000). TCRs were defined as expanded if absent before sensitization and observed at least eight times at the 2-week time point. TCRdb trimmed public reads at Q25 via fastp, called clones via MiXCR and kept in-frame beta chains. Rows matching on CDR3 protein sequence are summarized as one entry with the most common DNA and genes. TCRdb's processing, not the authors' own work, is the source of the V and J calls. The sample table holds 350,000 to 400,000 distinct CDR3 sequences, of which 5.1% were seen once. The ten largest clones add up to roughly 2.6% of the sample.

Points the paper makes about the study in general: Repeated subsampling changed both the strength of the expansion versus patch-test correlation and the threshold at which that correlation became significant. Because all patients had alopecia, a presumed autoimmune disease, the immune response of the patients might differ from that of healthy individuals. A positive correlation was found between the number of PT1 expanded TCRs and patch test score, with significance reached at thresholds 8, 16 and 32 but not 4. Significantly more large CDR3 similarity clusters were formed by expanded TCRs than by pre-sensitization or healthy control sets, consistent with antigen-driven responses. DPC sensitization did not change how many TCRs were above 1 in 1000 frequency, and no evidence was found of alterations in global repertoire structure.

In this chain, TRBV5-1 is recombined with TRBJ2-1; a tentative D match to TRBD1 spans 7 bases. The source was whole blood, collected in connection with sensitization to the hapten diphenylcyclopropenone (DPC). This receptor was taken from a woman between 45 and 65 years old with alopecia areata. Some clones in this sample may be carry-over from other donors' samples. The CDR3 amino acid sequence is: CASSLDRGLNNEQFF. The nucleotide sequence is TGCGCCAGCAGCTTGGACAGGGGACTCAACAATGAGCAGTTCTTC.